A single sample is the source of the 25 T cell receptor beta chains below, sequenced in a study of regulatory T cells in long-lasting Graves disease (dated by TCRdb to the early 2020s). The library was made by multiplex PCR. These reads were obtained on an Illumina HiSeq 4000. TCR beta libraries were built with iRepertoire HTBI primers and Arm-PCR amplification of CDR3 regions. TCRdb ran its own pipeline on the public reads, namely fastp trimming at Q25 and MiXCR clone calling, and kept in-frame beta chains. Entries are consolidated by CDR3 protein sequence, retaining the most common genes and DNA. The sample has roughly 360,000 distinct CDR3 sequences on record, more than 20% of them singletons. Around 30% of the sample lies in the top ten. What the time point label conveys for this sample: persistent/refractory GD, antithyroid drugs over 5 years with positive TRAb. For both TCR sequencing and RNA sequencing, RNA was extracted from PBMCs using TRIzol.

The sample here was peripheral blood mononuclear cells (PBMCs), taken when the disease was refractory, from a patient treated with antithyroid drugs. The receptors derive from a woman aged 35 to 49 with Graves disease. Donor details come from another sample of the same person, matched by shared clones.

The CDR3 sequence is CASSLEFVPGTEAFF. The CDR3 nucleotides read TGTGCCAGCAGCTTAGAGTTTGTCCCGGGCACTGAAGCTTTCTTT. The chain couples TRBV13 to TRBJ1-1; unclear D gene. The CDR3 has 15 amino acids. Trimming removed 1 base at V and 4 bases at J, with 13 bases between. CDR1 and CDR2 (germline): PRHDT, FYEKMQ (reference sequence). The whole variable domain, filled in from reference TRBV13 and TRBJ1-1, reads AAGVIQSPRHLIKEKRETATLKCYPIPRHDTVYWYQQGPGQDPQFLISFYEKMQSDKGSIPDRFSAQQFSDYHSELNMSSLELGDSALYFCASSLEFVPGTEAFFGQGTRLTVV.

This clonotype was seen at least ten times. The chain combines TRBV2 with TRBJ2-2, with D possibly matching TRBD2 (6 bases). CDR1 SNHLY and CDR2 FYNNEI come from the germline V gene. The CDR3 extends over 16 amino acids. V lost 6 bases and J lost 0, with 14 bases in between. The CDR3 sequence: CASSHSGLANTGELFF. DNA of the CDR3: TGTGCCAGCAGCCATAGCGGCCTCGCGAACACCGGGGAGCTGTTTTTT.

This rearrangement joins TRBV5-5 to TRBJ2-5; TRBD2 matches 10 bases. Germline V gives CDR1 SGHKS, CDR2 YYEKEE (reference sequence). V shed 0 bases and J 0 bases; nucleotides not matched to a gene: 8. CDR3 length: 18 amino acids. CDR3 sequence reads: CASSLEDLAGVYQETQYF. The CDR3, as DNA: TGTGCCAGCAGCTTGGAAGATCTAGCGGGGGTTTACCAAGAGACCCAGTACTTC.

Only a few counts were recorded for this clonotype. This CDR3 reads CASSLDGQVNTGELFF. The CDR3 DNA reads TGCGCCAGCAGCTTGGATGGACAGGTCAACACCGGGGAGCTGTTTTTT. The chain couples TRBV5-1 to TRBJ2-2, with 7 bases identical to TRBD1. Germline CDR1 is SGHRS and CDR2 is YFSETQ. The CDR3 spans 16 residues. V gave up 0 bases and J gave up 2 bases; unmatched junction bases: 4.

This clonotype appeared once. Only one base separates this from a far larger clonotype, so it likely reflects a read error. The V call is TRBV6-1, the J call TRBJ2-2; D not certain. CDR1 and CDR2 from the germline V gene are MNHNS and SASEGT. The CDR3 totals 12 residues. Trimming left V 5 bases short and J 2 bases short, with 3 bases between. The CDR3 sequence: CASSHNTGELFF. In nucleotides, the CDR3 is TGTGCCAGCAGTCATAACACCGGGGAGCTGTTTTTT.

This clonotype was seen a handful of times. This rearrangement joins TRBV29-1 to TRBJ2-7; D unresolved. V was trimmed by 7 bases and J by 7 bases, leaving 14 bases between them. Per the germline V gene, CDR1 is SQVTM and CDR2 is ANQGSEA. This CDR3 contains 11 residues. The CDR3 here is CSARDVSEQYF. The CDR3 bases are TGCAGCGCCCGAGATGTATCAGAGCAGTACTTC.

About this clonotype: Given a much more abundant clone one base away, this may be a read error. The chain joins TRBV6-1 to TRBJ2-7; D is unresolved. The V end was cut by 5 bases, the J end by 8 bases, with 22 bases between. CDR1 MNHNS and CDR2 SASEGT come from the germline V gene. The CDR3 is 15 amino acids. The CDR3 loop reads CASSYPWQDHYKQYF. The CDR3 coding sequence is TGTGCCAGCAGTTACCCTTGGCAGGATCATTACAAGCAGTACTTC.

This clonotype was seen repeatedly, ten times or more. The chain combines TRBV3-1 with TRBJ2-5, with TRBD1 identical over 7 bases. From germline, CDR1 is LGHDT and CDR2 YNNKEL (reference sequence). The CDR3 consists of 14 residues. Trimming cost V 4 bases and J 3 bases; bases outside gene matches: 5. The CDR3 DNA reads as TGTGCCAGCAGCCTCTCCGGGACAGAAGAGACCCAGTACTTC. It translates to CASSLSGTEETQYF.

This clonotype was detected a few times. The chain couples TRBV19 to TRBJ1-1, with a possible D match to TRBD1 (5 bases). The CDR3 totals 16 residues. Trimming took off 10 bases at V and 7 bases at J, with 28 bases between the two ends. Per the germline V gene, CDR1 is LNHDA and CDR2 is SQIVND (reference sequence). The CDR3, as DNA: TGTGCCACCACCAAAACCGGCCGGGGTCAGGGAGATGAAGCTTTCTTT. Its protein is CATTKTGRGQGDEAFF.

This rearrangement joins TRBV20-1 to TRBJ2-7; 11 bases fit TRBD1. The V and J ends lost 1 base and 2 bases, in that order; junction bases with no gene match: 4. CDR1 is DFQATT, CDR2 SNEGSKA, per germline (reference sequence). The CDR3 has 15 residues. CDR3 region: CSARVGTGGPYEQYF. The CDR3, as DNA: TGCAGTGCTAGAGTTGGGACAGGGGGGCCCTACGAGCAGTACTTC.

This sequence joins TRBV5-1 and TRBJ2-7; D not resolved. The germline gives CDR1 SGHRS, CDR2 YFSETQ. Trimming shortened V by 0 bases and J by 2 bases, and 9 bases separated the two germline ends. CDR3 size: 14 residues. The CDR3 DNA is TGCGCCAGCAGCTTGGGGCCACAGCCCTACGAGCAGTACTTC. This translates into CASSLGPQPYEQYF. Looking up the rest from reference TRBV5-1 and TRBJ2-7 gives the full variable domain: KAGVTQTPRYLIKTRGQQVTLSCSPISGHRSVSWYQQTPGQGLQFLFEYFSETQRNKGNFPGRFSGRQFSNSRSEMNVSTLELGDSALYLCASSLGPQPYEQYFGPGTRLTVT.

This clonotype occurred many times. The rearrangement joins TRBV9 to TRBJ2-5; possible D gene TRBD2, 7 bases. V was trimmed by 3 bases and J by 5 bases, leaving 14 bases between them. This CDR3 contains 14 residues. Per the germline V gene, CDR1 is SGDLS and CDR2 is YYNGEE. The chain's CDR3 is CASSAGGHQETQYF. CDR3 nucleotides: TGTGCCAGCAGCGCCGGGGGGCATCAGGAGACCCAGTACTTC.

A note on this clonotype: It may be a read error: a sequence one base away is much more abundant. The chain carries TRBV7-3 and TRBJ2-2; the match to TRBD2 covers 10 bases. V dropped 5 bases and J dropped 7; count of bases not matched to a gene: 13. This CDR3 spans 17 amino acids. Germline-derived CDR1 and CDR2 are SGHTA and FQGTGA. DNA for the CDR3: TGTGCCAGCAGCCCCTTCCCGGCTAGCGGGAGTAGCGGGGAGCTGTTTTTT. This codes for CASSPFPASGSSGELFF.

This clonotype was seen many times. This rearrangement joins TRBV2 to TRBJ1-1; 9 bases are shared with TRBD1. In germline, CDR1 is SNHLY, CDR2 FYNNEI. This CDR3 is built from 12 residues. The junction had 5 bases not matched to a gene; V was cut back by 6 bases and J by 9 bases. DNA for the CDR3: TGTGCCAGCAGCCGGACAGGGGATCAAGCTTTCTTT. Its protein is CASSRTGDQAFF.

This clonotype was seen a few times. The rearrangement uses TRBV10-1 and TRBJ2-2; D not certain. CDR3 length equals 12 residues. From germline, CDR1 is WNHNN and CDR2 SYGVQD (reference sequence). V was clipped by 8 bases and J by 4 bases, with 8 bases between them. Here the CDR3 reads CASGWGTGELFF. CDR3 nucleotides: TGCGCCAGCGGTTGGGGCACCGGGGAGCTGTTTTTT.

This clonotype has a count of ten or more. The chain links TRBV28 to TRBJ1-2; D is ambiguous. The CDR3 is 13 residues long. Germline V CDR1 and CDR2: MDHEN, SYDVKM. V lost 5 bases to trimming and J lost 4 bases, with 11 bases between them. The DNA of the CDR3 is TGTGCCAGCAGTACCGCAGAGCGCTATGGCTACACCTTC. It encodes CASSTAERYGYTF.

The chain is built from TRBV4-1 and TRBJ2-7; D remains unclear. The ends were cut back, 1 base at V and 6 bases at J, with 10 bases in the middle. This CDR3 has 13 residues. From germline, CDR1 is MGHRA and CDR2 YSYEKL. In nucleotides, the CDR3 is TGCGCCAGCAGCCAAGTGGCAGACGGCGAGCAGTACTTC. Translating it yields CASSQVADGEQYF.

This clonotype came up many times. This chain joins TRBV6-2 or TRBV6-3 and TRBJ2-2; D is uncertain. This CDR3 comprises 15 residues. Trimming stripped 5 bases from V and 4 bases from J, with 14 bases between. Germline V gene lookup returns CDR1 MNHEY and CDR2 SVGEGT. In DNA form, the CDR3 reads TGTGCCAGCAGTGTATTAGACGTGGGCACCGGGGAGCTGTTTTTT. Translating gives CASSVLDVGTGELFF.

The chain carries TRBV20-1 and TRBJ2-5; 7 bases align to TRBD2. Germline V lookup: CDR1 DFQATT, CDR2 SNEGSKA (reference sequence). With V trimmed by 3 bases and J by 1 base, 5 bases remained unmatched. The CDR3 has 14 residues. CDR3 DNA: TGCAGTGCTAGGGGGAGGGGTGGCCAAGAGACCCAGTACTTC. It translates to CSARGRGGQETQYF.

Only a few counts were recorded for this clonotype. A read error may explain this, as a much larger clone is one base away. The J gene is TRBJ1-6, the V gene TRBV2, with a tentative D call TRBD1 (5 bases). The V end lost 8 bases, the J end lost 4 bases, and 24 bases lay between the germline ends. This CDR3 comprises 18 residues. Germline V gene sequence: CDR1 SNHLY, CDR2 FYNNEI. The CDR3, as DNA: TGTGCCAGCTTAGACAGCGAGATCCAATACCCGTATAATTCACCCCTCCACTTT. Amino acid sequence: CASLDSEIQYPYNSPLHF.

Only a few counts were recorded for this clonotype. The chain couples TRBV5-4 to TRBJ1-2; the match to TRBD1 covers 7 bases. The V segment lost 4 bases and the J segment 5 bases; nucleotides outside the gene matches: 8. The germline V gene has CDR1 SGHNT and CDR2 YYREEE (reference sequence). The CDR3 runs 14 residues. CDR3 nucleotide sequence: TGTGCCAGCAGCATCCCTTCAGGGGGATATGGCTACACCTTC. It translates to CASSIPSGGYGYTF.

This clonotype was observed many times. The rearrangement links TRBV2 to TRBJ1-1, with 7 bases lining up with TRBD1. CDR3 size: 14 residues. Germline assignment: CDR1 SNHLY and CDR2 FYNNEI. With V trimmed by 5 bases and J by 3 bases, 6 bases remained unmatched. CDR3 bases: TGTGCCAGCAGTTCGACAGGGCTATACACTGAAGCTTTCTTT. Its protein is CASSSTGLYTEAFF.

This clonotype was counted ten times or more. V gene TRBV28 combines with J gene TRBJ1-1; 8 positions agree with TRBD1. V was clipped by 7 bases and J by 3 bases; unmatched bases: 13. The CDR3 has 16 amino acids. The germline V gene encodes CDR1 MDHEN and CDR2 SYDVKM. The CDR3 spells CASNQGAGERDTEAFF. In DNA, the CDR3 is TGTGCCAGCAACCAGGGGGCAGGGGAAAGGGACACTGAAGCTTTCTTT.

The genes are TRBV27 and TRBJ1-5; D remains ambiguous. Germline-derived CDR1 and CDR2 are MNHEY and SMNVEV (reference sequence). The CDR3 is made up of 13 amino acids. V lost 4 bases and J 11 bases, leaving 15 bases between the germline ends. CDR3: CASSSTGIRTQHF. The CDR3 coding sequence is TGTGCCAGCAGTTCGACGGGGATAAGGACCCAGCATTTT.

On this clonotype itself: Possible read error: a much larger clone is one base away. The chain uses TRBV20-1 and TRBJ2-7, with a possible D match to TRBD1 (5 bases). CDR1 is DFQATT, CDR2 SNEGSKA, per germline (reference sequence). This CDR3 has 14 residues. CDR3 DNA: TGCAGTGCTAGAGGAACCAGGGCCTCCGACGAGCAGTACTTC. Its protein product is CSARGTRASDEQYF.